These 28 T cell receptor beta chains originate from one sample sequenced in a study of blood T cell repertoires in COVID-19. Repertoires were generated with immunoSEQ multiplex PCR, while TCRdb's copy carries only in-frame clones and drops some. The sample shows under 90,000 clones, roughly 77% of them seen only once. The sample consisted of peripheral blood. The source is a man over 45 with active or convalescent COVID-19.

The chain employs TRBV12-3 or TRBV12-4 and TRBJ2-7; tentatively, D is TRBD1 (6 bases). Between the trimmed V and J ends, which lost 4 bases and 6 bases, there was a span of 10 bases. The length of the CDR3 is 12 residues. This chain's CDR3 is CASSSTGIEQYF. The CDR3 region has the DNA TGTGCCAGCAGTTCTACAGGGATCGAGCAGTACTTC.

The rearrangement uses TRBV5-1 and TRBJ1-4; the match to TRBD1 covers 7 bases. CDR1 SGHRS and CDR2 YFSETQ come from the germline V gene. J lost 2 bases, V lost 4 bases, and 14 bases had no gene match. The CDR3 totals 18 residues. CDR3 in amino acids: CASSPGGAGGLTNEKLFF. CDR3 bases: TGCGCCAGCAGCCCCGGGGGGGCAGGGGGACTCACTAATGAAAAACTGTTTTTT.

The V gene is TRBV7-6, the J gene TRBJ2-1; the match to TRBD2 covers 7 bases. Germline lookup yields CDR1 SGHVS and CDR2 FNYEAQ. The CDR3 extends over 15 amino acids. J gave up 4 bases and V 1 base, and 4 bases lay outside the gene matches. CDR3 nucleotide sequence: TGTGCCAGCAGCTTAGGGCTAGCGGAATACAATGAGCAGTTCTTC. Translated: CASSLGLAEYNEQFF.

This clone was seen only a few times. The rearrangement links TRBV5-4 to TRBJ1-2; 8 bases are a match to TRBD1. After removal of 4 bases from V and 3 bases from J, the junction contained 8 bases not matched to a gene. CDR3 length equals 15 residues. Germline V gene sequence: CDR1 SGHNT, CDR2 YYREEE (reference sequence). CDR3 DNA sequence: TGTGCCAGCAGCCCCCAAAAACAGGGGGACTATGGCTACACCTTC. Its translation is CASSPQKQGDYGYTF.

This clone was recorded at least ten times. The chain employs TRBV12-5 and TRBJ1-1; 7 positions match TRBD1. Losses at the gene ends were 1 base for V and 5 bases for J; bases not matched to a gene: 7. The CDR3 totals 15 residues. Germline V gives CDR1 LGHNT, CDR2 FRNRAP. CDR3 sequence reads: CASGLARQGETEAFF. In DNA, the CDR3 is TGTGCTAGTGGTTTGGCCCGACAGGGAGAGACTGAAGCTTTCTTT.

The chain combines TRBV7-6 with TRBJ2-2; 7 bases line up with TRBD2. With V trimmed by 5 bases and J by 6 bases, 21 bases remained unmatched. The CDR3 has 19 amino acids. Germline V gene data show CDR1 as SGHVS and CDR2 as FNYEAQ. The CDR3 region is CASSATSSGRGSVAGELFF. In DNA, the CDR3 is TGTGCCAGCAGCGCAACATCATCGGGGCGGGGGAGTGTAGCCGGGGAGCTGTTTTTT.

The chain carries TRBV25-1 and TRBJ1-1, with TRBD1 as a possible D gene (6 bases). Germline-derived CDR1 and CDR2 are MGHDK and SYGVNS. V shed 3 bases and J shed 1 base, with 12 bases lying between them. The CDR3 covers 15 residues. The CDR3: CASSEGAVRNTEAFF. The CDR3 nucleotides read TGTGCCAGCAGTGAGGGGGCGGTGAGGAACACTGAAGCTTTCTTT.

The DNA for the CDR3 is TGTGCCAGCAGCGCTGTACAGGGGCCAACTAATGAAAAACTGTTTTTT. It encodes CASSAVQGPTNEKLFF. This sequence joins TRBV21-1 and TRBJ1-4; the D call in the table, TRBD1, was not verified against the DNA. TRBV21-1 is a recognized pseudogene. The CDR3 contains 16 residues.

This chain joins TRBV7-8 and TRBJ1-4, with TRBD1 as a possible D gene (6 bases). CDR3 length equals 16 residues. CDR1 is SGHVS, CDR2 FQNEAQ, per germline. Trimming pared 4 bases from V and 2 bases from J, leaving 14 bases between. The CDR3 DNA reads TGTGCCAGCAGCTCGGGCAGGGGAATGACTAATGAAAAACTGTTTTTT. It is translated as CASSSGRGMTNEKLFF.

This clone was seen just once. V usage is TRBV4-1 and J usage is TRBJ1-2; no definite D call. This CDR3 has 13 amino acids. In germline, CDR1 is MGHRA, CDR2 YSYEKL. Trimming took off 4 bases at V and 5 bases at J, with 11 bases between the two ends. The CDR3 protein is CASSPLGRYGYTF. CDR3 DNA sequence: TGCGCCAGCAGCCCCCTAGGCCGTTATGGCTACACCTTC.

This clone has a handful of counts. The V and J genes are TRBV3-1 (or the pseudogene TRBV3-2) and TRBJ2-5, with TRBD2 matching 14 bases. V gave up 4 bases and J gave up 2 bases; unmatched junction bases: 3. This CDR3 is built from 16 residues. The germline V gene encodes CDR1 LGHDT and CDR2 YNNKEL (reference sequence). The CDR3 is CASSRLAGGGQETQYF. The CDR3, as DNA: TGTGCCAGCAGCCGACTAGCGGGGGGGGGACAAGAGACCCAGTACTTC.

The gene calls are TRBV4-2 and TRBJ2-7; the D gene is possibly TRBD2 (6 bases). Trimming pared 2 bases from V and 7 bases from J, leaving 21 bases between. This CDR3 has 16 amino acids. Germline CDR1 reads LGHNA; CDR2 reads YNFKEQ. The CDR3 sequence is CASSQPDRDWGDEQYF. The CDR3 nucleotides read TGTGCCAGCAGCCAACCCGACCGGGACTGGGGAGATGAGCAGTACTTC.

The chain has TRBV3-1 (or the pseudogene TRBV3-2) and TRBJ1-2; D unresolved. CDR1 LGHDT and CDR2 YNNKEL come from the germline V gene (reference sequence). This CDR3 comprises 14 residues. V was pared by 0 bases and J by 4 bases, with 9 bases between. DNA for the CDR3: TGTGCCAGCAGCCAAGAGGGGAGGGTCTATGGCTACACCTTC. Translated, it gives CASSQEGRVYGYTF.

V usage is TRBV7-9 and J usage is TRBJ2-3, with 8 positions matching TRBD2. The trim removed 3 bases at V and 6 bases at J, leaving 5 bases unmatched. This CDR3 is 14 amino acids long. CDR1 is SEHNR and CDR2 is FQNEAQ in the germline V gene (reference sequence). The CDR3 DNA is TGTGCCAGCAGCTTGAGCGGGGGTGCTGATACGCAGTATTTT. Protein sequence: CASSLSGGADTQYF.

A few counts support this clone. One end of the junction fails to match germline, which may point to a read error. The chain joins TRBV5-4 to TRBJ2-2; TRBD2 might be the D (6 bases). This CDR3 region has 14 residues. The germline V gene encodes CDR1 SGHNT and CDR2 YYREEE (reference sequence). The CDR3 loop reads CASYRLANAGELFF. DNA of the CDR3: TGTGCCAGCTACCGCCTAGCGAACGCCGGGGAGCTGTTTTTT.

The CDR3: CASGVTGVYGYTF. DNA of the CDR3: TGTGCCAGCGGAGTGACAGGGGTTTATGGCTACACCTTC. The chain joins TRBV5-6 to TRBJ1-2; 8 bases are shared with TRBD1. The V segment lost 7 bases and the J segment 5 bases; nucleotides outside the gene matches: 7. This CDR3 is built from 13 residues. Germline V gives CDR1 SGHDT, CDR2 YYEEEE.

The V call is TRBV18, the J call TRBJ2-3; 9 bases align to TRBD2. Germline lookup yields CDR1 KGHSH and CDR2 LQKENI. This CDR3 comprises 15 residues. The trim removed 0 bases at V and 6 bases at J, leaving 4 bases unmatched. The CDR3, as DNA: TGTGCCAGCTCACCACCTCCGGGACTAGCCGATACGCAGTATTTT. This codes for CASSPPPGLADTQYF.

The chain links TRBV9 to TRBJ1-2; TRBD1 is a possible D gene (6 bases). The CDR3 is 14 amino acids. Germline V CDR1 and CDR2: SGDLS, YYNGEE. Trimming pared 5 bases from V and 13 bases from J, leaving 24 bases between. CDR3 DNA sequence: TGTGCCAGCAGTAAGGACAGAAACTCACGAGTTACCACCTTC. As protein: CASSKDRNSRVTTF.

In this sample, this clone turned up a few times. The rearrangement uses TRBV27 and TRBJ2-3; 13 bases match TRBD2. Germline V gives CDR1 MNHEY, CDR2 SMNVEV (reference sequence). V was pared by 5 bases and J by 6 bases, with 14 bases of the junction left unmatched. The CDR3 length is 18 residues. Here the CDR3 reads CASSLRGTSGVWEDTQYF. The CDR3 DNA reads as TGTGCCAGCAGTCTCCGGGGGACTAGCGGGGTTTGGGAGGATACGCAGTATTTT.

The rearrangement links TRBV10-1 to TRBJ2-3; 8 bases line up with TRBD2. The V gene end was trimmed by 6 bases and the J gene end by 4 bases; junction bases not matched to a gene: 6. CDR3 length: 14 amino acids. CDR1 and CDR2 from the germline V gene are WNHNN and SYGVQD (reference sequence). Here the CDR3 DNA reads TGCGCCAGCAGCCCGGGACTAGATCCAGATACGCAGTATTTT. Amino acids: CASSPGLDPDTQYF.

This chain joins TRBV12-3 or TRBV12-4 and TRBJ2-3; 10 bases align to TRBD1. The CDR3 runs 13 residues. After removal of 6 bases from V and 6 bases from J, the junction contained 3 bases not matched to a gene. In DNA form, the CDR3 reads TGTGCCAGCAGCCCGGACAGGGGGGATACGCAGTATTTT. Its translation: CASSPDRGDTQYF.

This clone was picked up a small number of times. The chain's CDR3 is CASRPHLVSEAFF. The CDR3, as DNA: TGTGCCAGCAGACCGCATTTAGTCTCTGAAGCTTTCTTT. This chain uses TRBV6-6 with TRBJ1-1; D gene ambiguous. Trimming cost V 6 bases and J 6 bases, with 14 bases left between them. Germline V CDR1 and CDR2: MNHNY, SVGAGI (reference sequence). The CDR3 length is 13 residues.

This clone was counted between two and nine times. The chain employs TRBV18 and TRBJ1-6, with D perhaps TRBD1 (5 bases). CDR3 length: 15 residues. Germline loops: CDR1 KGHSH, CDR2 LQKENI. V lost 1 base to trimming and J lost 7 bases, with 11 bases between them. DNA of the CDR3: TGTGCCAGCTCACCACAAGGACACAAAAATTCACCCCTCCACTTT. This codes for CASSPQGHKNSPLHF.

The chain uses TRBV5-6 and TRBJ1-5; 9 positions match TRBD1. The CDR3 has 15 amino acids. V lost 4 bases, J lost 3 bases, and 5 bases stayed unmatched. Per germline, CDR1 SGHDT and CDR2 YYEEEE. Here the CDR3 DNA reads TGTGCCAGCAGCCGAGGGACAGGGCCCAATCAGCCCCAGCATTTT. It codes for CASSRGTGPNQPQHF.

V usage is TRBV19 and J usage is TRBJ2-2; maybe TRBD2 (6 bases). The germline CDR1 and CDR2 sequences are LNHDA and SQIVND (reference sequence). The CDR3 length is 16 residues. V lost 0 bases and J lost 4, with 12 bases in between. CDR3 sequence (DNA): TGTGCCAGTAGTATAGATGGGACTTGGACCACCGGGGAGCTGTTTTTT. It is translated as CASSIDGTWTTGELFF.

The genes are TRBV10-3 and TRBJ2-1, with 9 nucleotides matching TRBD1. CDR1 is ENHRY, CDR2 SYGVKD, per germline. This CDR3 is built from 15 residues. After removal of 4 bases from V and 2 bases from J, the junction contained 3 bases not matched to a gene. The DNA for the CDR3 is TGTGCCATCAGTGTGGGACAGGGAGCCTACAATGAGCAGTTCTTC. This encodes CAISVGQGAYNEQFF.

V is TRBV15 and J is TRBJ1-5; unclear D gene. Trimming pared 0 bases from V and 0 bases from J, leaving 15 bases between. The germline V gene encodes CDR1 LNHNV and CDR2 YYDKDF (reference sequence). The CDR3 contains 18 residues. The DNA of the CDR3 is TGTGCCACCAGCAGAGATTTTTTAAGAGGGTCTAGCAATCAGCCCCAGCATTTT. Translated: CATSRDFLRGSSNQPQHF.

The CDR3 protein is CASSPRSGSSYEQYF. CDR3 nucleotide sequence: TGTGCCAGCAGCCCCCGGAGCGGGAGCTCCTACGAGCAGTACTTC. The gene calls are TRBV11-3 and TRBJ2-7; the match to TRBD2 covers 8 bases. Germline values: CDR1 SGHNT, CDR2 YENEEA. There are 15 residues in the CDR3. The J segment lost 0 bases and the V segment lost 5 bases, leaving 6 bases of the junction unmatched.